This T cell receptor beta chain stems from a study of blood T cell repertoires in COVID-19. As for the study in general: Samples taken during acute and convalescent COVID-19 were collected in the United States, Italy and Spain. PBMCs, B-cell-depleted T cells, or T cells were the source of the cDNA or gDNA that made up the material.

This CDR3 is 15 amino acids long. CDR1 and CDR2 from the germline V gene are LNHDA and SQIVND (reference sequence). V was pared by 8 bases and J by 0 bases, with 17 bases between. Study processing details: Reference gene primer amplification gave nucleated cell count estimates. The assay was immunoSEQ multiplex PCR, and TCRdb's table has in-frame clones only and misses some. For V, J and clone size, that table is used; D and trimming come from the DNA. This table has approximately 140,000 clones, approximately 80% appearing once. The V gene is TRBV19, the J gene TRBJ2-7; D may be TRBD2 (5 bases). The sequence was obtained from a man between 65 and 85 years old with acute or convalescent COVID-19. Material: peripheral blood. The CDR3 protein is CASGPDGKSSYEQYF. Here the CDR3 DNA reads TGTGCCAGTGGGCCGGACGGGAAAAGCTCCTACGAGCAGTACTTC.